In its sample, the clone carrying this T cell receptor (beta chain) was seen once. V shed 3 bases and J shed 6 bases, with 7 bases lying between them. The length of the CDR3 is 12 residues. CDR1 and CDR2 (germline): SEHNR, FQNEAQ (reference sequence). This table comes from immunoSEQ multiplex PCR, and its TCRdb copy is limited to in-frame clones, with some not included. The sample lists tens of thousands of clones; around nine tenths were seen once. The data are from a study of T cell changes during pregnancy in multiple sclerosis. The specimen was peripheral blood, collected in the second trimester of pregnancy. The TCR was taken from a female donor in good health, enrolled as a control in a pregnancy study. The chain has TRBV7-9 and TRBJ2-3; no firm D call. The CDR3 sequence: CASSFPVDTQYF. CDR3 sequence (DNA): TGTGCCAGCAGCTTCCCGGTTGATACGCAGTATTTT.